Below are 28 T cell receptor beta chains sequenced from a single sample in a study of beta chain features in type 1 diabetes. Expressed TCRB transcripts got sequenced, as all isolated RNA was reverse transcribed. Data came from immunoSEQ multiplex PCR; TCRdb stores just in-frame clones and leaves some out. The repertoire has roughly 300,000 clones, 8% of them found once; the top ten carry around 0.45%. What was sequenced was central memory CD4+ T cells from blood. The source is a woman aged 18-30 years in good health.

The V and J genes are TRBV18 and TRBJ1-4; the D gene is possibly TRBD1 (6 bases). Trimming cost V 0 bases and J 12 bases, with 17 bases left between them. This CDR3 region has 15 residues. The germline CDR1 and CDR2 sequences are KGHSH and LQKENI. The chain's CDR3 is CASSPPSQDRRQLFF. CDR3 DNA: TGTGCCAGCTCACCACCCTCCCAAGACAGGAGACAACTGTTTTTT.

The chain joins TRBV19 to TRBJ1-2, with D unresolved. The germline gives CDR1 LNHDA, CDR2 SQIVND (reference sequence). Trimming stripped 0 bases from V and 3 bases from J, with 5 bases between. The CDR3 has 13 amino acids. CDR3 protein: CASSIEVYYGYTF. The CDR3 DNA reads as TGTGCCAGTAGTATAGAGGTCTACTATGGCTACACCTTC. Based on the CDR3 plus reference TRBV19 and TRBJ1-2, the full variable domain is DGGITQSPKYLFRKEGQNVTLSCEQNLNHDAMYWYRQDPGQGLRLIYYSQIVNDFQKGDIAEGYSVSREKKESFPLTVTSAQKNPTAFYLCASSIEVYYGYTFGSGTRLTVV.

In this sample, this clone turned up a few times. The V gene is TRBV7-2, the J gene TRBJ2-2, with D unresolved. Germline V gene sequence: CDR1 SGHTA, CDR2 FQGNSA. V was shortened by 2 bases and J by 4 bases, with 5 bases between the two germline ends. This CDR3 is built from 13 residues. CDR3 DNA sequence: TGTGCCAGCAGCTTACCCCTCACCGGGGAGCTGTTTTTT. Translating gives CASSLPLTGELFF.

This clone was counted between two and nine times. A read error is likely here: a far larger clone is one base away. The gene calls are TRBV25-1 and TRBJ1-1, with D possibly matching TRBD1 (5 bases). The CDR3 is made up of 13 amino acids. CDR1 is MGHDK, CDR2 SYGVNS, per germline. The V end was cut by 2 bases, the J end by 1 base, with 5 bases between. CDR3 sequence: CASSEQGNTEAFF. The CDR3 DNA reads TGTGCCAGCAGTGAACAGGGGAACACTGAAGCTTTCTTT.

A few counts support this clone. The chain is built from TRBV29-1 and TRBJ2-3; D remains unclear. The CDR3 loop spans 12 amino acids. Trimming took off 4 bases at V and 0 bases at J, with 5 bases between the two ends. The germline V gene has CDR1 SQVTM and CDR2 ANQGSEA. The CDR3 here is CSVVVSTDTQYF. The DNA for the CDR3 is TGCAGCGTTGTGGTTAGCACAGATACGCAGTATTTT.

This clone came up a few times. CDR3 region: CASSLQGNSEKLFF. For the CDR3, the DNA is TGTGCCAGCAGCTTACAGGGTAATAGTGAAAAACTGTTTTTT. V and J are TRBV11-2 and TRBJ1-4; a weak D match, TRBD1 (5 bases). The CDR3 runs to 14 residues. Trimming stripped 2 bases from V and 7 bases from J, with 11 bases between. Per germline, CDR1 SGHAT and CDR2 FQNNGV.

This clone was found a few times. This chain uses TRBV4-2 with TRBJ2-3, with D possibly matching TRBD2 (6 bases). V gave up 7 bases and J gave up 2 bases, with 19 bases separating them. CDR1 is LGHNA, CDR2 YNFKEQ, per germline. CDR3 length: 16 amino acids. CDR3 region: CASTSQLAEVTDTQYF. CDR3 DNA sequence: TGTGCCAGCACTTCTCAACTAGCTGAGGTCACAGATACGCAGTATTTT.

This clone turned up a few times. The chain employs TRBV18 and TRBJ2-5; D not certain. The V gene's germline CDR1 is KGHSH and CDR2 LQKENI. The length of the CDR3 is 13 residues. Deletions cut 4 bases from V and 3 bases from J, with 9 bases between. The CDR3 protein is CASSQGNKETQYF. The CDR3 coding sequence is TGTGCCAGCTCACAAGGGAATAAAGAGACCCAGTACTTC.

V and J are TRBV10-1 and TRBJ1-1; possible D gene TRBD1, 5 bases. This CDR3 is built from 15 residues. V was trimmed by 5 bases and J by 2 bases, leaving 15 bases between them. Germline lookup yields CDR1 WNHNN and CDR2 SYGVQD (reference sequence). The DNA for the CDR3 is TGCGCCAGCAGTCGGGACGGAGGAACTAACACTGAAGCTTTCTTT. It is translated as CASSRDGGTNTEAFF.

This clone came up a few times. The V call is TRBV6-5, the J call TRBJ2-7; tentative D call: TRBD1 (6 bases). Germline V gene data show CDR1 as MNHEY and CDR2 as SVGAGI. This CDR3 contains 13 residues. Trimming cost V 6 bases and J 2 bases, with 11 bases left between them. DNA for the CDR3: TGTGCCAGCAGAACAGGGCCCCCCTACGAGCAGTACTTC. Protein sequence: CASRTGPPYEQYF.

In its sample, this clone was seen a few times. V is TRBV29-1 and J is TRBJ2-7; TRBD2 matches 9 bases. The germline V gene has CDR1 SQVTM and CDR2 ANQGSEA. The V segment lost 6 bases and the J segment 6 bases; nucleotides outside the gene matches: 9. CDR3 size: 13 residues. CDR3 residues: CSVASGVLSEQYF. CDR3 bases: TGCAGCGTGGCTAGCGGGGTTTTGTCCGAGCAGTACTTC.

This clone was recorded many times. The V and J genes are TRBV6-6 and TRBJ2-1; D unresolved. The V gene lost 6 bases and the J gene lost 0 bases, with 15 bases spanning the gap. The CDR3 runs to 16 residues. Germline CDR1 is MNHNY and CDR2 is SVGAGI (reference sequence). The CDR3 region has the DNA TGTGCCAGCAGCCGTCGACCAGTCAGCTCCTACAATGAGCAGTTCTTC. This gives the protein CASSRRPVSSYNEQFF.

This clone was counted at least ten times. Other DNA sequences from this sample encode an identical CDR3 as well. The rearrangement uses TRBV15 and TRBJ2-7; no firm D call. Trimming shortened V by 0 bases and J by 2 bases, and 8 bases separated the two germline ends. Germline V CDR1 and CDR2: LNHNV, YYDKDF (reference sequence). The CDR3 consists of 14 residues. CDR3 protein: CATSRDPRPYEQYF. As DNA, the CDR3 is TGTGCCACCAGCAGAGATCCCAGGCCCTACGAGCAGTACTTC.

The V call is TRBV10-3, the J call TRBJ1-1; TRBD1 agrees at 8 bases. The CDR3 has 16 amino acids. The V gene end was trimmed by 8 bases and the J gene end by 0 bases; junction bases not matched to a gene: 11. Looked up from germline, CDR1 is ENHRY and CDR2 is SYGVKD. The CDR3 here is CAIQDRVGPMNTEAFF. CDR3 sequence (DNA): TGTGCCATCCAGGACAGGGTCGGCCCCATGAACACTGAAGCTTTCTTT.

This clone was seen more than once but under ten times. This chain connects TRBV28 to TRBJ1-5; no definite D call. Germline values: CDR1 MDHEN, CDR2 SYDVKM. The CDR3 is 14 residues long. V shed 6 bases and J shed 3 bases, with 12 bases lying between them. The DNA for the CDR3 is TGTGCCAGCAGACCCCCAACGATCAATCAGCCCCAGCATTTT. Its translation is CASRPPTINQPQHF. Filled out from reference TRBV28 and TRBJ1-5, the complete variable domain reads DVKVTQSSRYLVKRTGEKVFLECVQDMDHENMFWYRQDPGLGLRLIYFSYDVKMKEKGDIPEGYSVSREKKERFSLILESASTNQTSMYLCASRPPTINQPQHFGDGTRLSIL.

This clone has only a few counts. The J gene is TRBJ1-3, the V gene TRBV11-1; maybe TRBD1 (5 bases). Looked up from germline, CDR1 is SGHAT and CDR2 is FQDESV (reference sequence). The V gene lost 3 bases and the J gene lost 0 bases, with 9 bases spanning the gap. The CDR3 has 15 residues. The CDR3 region is CASSLGRNSGNTIYF. CDR3 nucleotide sequence: TGTGCCAGCAGCTTGGGACGGAACTCTGGAAACACCATATATTTT.

The V and J genes are TRBV5-6 and TRBJ1-2, with 7 bases lining up with TRBD1. CDR3 length equals 16 residues. CDR1 SGHDT and CDR2 YYEEEE come from the germline V gene. V was clipped by 0 bases and J by 2 bases; unmatched bases: 7. CDR3 loop: CASSLVDRRANYGYTF. The CDR3 nucleotides read TGTGCCAGCAGCTTGGTGGACAGGAGGGCCAACTATGGCTACACCTTC.

This clone was counted a few times. The chain recombines TRBV9 with TRBJ2-6; D is possibly TRBD1 (5 bases). CDR1 is SGDLS and CDR2 is YYNGEE in the germline V gene. There are 14 residues in the CDR3. The V and J ends lost 4 bases and 2 bases respectively, with 7 bases between them. The CDR3 sequence is CASSSGTGANVLTF. DNA of the CDR3: TGTGCCAGCAGCTCAGGGACTGGGGCCAACGTCCTGACTTTC.

V is TRBV2 and J is TRBJ2-1; the D is unclear. V lost 4 bases to trimming and J lost 0 bases, with 7 bases between them. Germline V gene data show CDR1 as SNHLY and CDR2 as FYNNEI. The CDR3 extends over 14 amino acids. CDR3 protein: CASSVSVSYNEQFF. The CDR3 nucleotides read TGTGCCAGCAGTGTGTCGGTCTCCTACAATGAGCAGTTCTTC.

This clone turned up a few times. The chain combines TRBV28 with TRBJ2-1, with no clear D. V was cut by 7 bases and J by 6 bases, with 7 bases left in between. The V gene's germline CDR1 is MDHEN and CDR2 SYDVKM. The CDR3 has 11 amino acids. CDR3 region: CASTNRNEQFF. CDR3 DNA sequence: TGTGCCAGCACGAACCGCAATGAGCAGTTCTTC.

Worth noting for this clone: Its ends do not fully match the called genes, so a read error is possible. The J gene is TRBJ2-7, the V gene TRBV27; D might be TRBD1 or TRBD2, each matching 5 bases. Germline lookup yields CDR1 MNHEY and CDR2 SMNVEV (reference sequence). The CDR3 is 15 residues long. The CDR3 DNA is TGTGCCAGCAGTATATCGGGACGGCGTCCCTACGAGCAGTACTTC. It yields the protein CASSISGRRPYEQYF.

This clone was counted a few times. The gene calls are TRBV29-1 and TRBJ2-1; unclear D gene. Trimming cost V 5 bases and J 0 bases, with 5 bases left between them. The CDR3 totals 12 residues. The germline V gene encodes CDR1 SQVTM and CDR2 ANQGSEA. The chain's CDR3 is CSVLSSYNEQFF. The CDR3 nucleotides are TGCAGCGTTCTGAGCTCCTACAATGAGCAGTTCTTC.

The table lists this clone with a count of one. V is TRBV27 and J is TRBJ2-1, with 10 nucleotides matching TRBD1. The CDR3 has 15 residues. Germline V gives CDR1 MNHEY, CDR2 SMNVEV (reference sequence). The V segment lost 6 bases and the J segment 7 bases; nucleotides outside the gene matches: 9. The chain's CDR3 is CASSRDRGSRNEQFF. The CDR3 DNA sequence: TGTGCCAGCAGCCGGGACAGGGGATCGCGGAATGAGCAGTTCTTC.

The chain employs TRBV9 and TRBJ2-3; maybe TRBD1 (6 bases). V was pared by 0 bases and J by 4 bases, with 24 bases between. The CDR3 covers 19 residues. Germline assignment: CDR1 SGDLS and CDR2 YYNGEE. Here the CDR3 reads CASSVGGTLRWGRADTQYF. DNA for the CDR3: TGTGCCAGCAGCGTAGGTGGGACACTACGATGGGGACGAGCAGATACGCAGTATTTT.

This clone was counted many times. The chain has TRBV2 and TRBJ2-3; 7 bases match TRBD2. Germline loops: CDR1 SNHLY, CDR2 FYNNEI. The CDR3 has 15 amino acids. Losses at the gene ends were 5 bases for V and 1 base for J; bases not matched to a gene: 6. The CDR3 DNA reads as TGTGCCAGCAGTCCTAGGGCGGGAGGCACAGATACGCAGTATTTT. Encoded protein: CASSPRAGGTDTQYF. Together with reference TRBV2 and TRBJ2-3, the CDR3 gives the full variable domain: EPEVTQTPSHQVTQMGQEVILRCVPISNHLYFYWYRQILGQKVEFLVSFYNNEISEKSEIFDDQFSVERPDGSNFTLKIRSTKLEDSAMYFCASSPRAGGTDTQYFGPGTRLTVL.

This clone was seen more than once but under ten times. J is TRBJ2-7 and V is TRBV5-6, with 9 nucleotides matching TRBD1. J was trimmed by 6 bases and V by 0 bases; bases with no gene match: 4. Per germline, CDR1 SGHDT and CDR2 YYEEEE. There are 14 residues in the CDR3. CDR3 sequence reads: CASSLDRGLFEQYF. CDR3 coding DNA: TGTGCCAGCAGCTTGGACAGGGGGCTGTTCGAGCAGTACTTC.

This clone was seen at least ten times. One end of the junction does not line up with germline, which may come from a read error. The gene calls are TRBV28 and TRBJ2-1; TRBD2 might be the D (6 bases). Per germline, CDR1 MDHEN and CDR2 SYDVKM. This CDR3 is built from 12 residues. The CDR3 DNA reads as TGTGCCAGCAGTAGGATGGCCGGGAGCTTAATCTTC. It yields the protein CASSRMAGSLIF.

This clone was found many times. The chain joins TRBV21-1 to TRBJ1-2. TRBV21-1 is reported as a pseudogene. CDR3 length equals 13 residues. The CDR3 protein is CASSISVSKGYTF. CDR3 nucleotides: TGTGCCAGCAGCATTTCGGTCTCGAAGGGCTACACCTTC.